Listed below are T cell receptor beta chains from one sample, sequenced in a study of early T cells in non-severe SARS-CoV-2 infection. TCRdb passed the 5' RACE reads through MiXCR, listing each CDR3 protein once. The table has tens of thousands of distinct CDR3 sequences, around 6.5% seen once. This specimen consisted of whole blood, obtained at baseline. The origin of the receptors is an adult who was a healthcare worker with PCR-confirmed SARS-CoV-2 infection or an uninfected control (not recorded which). The CDR3 runs from the conserved cysteine through the conserved F or W. Each record gives: clone size, D gene, V gene, J gene, CDR3 DNA, CDR3 protein. The D gene is left open where the match is weak. Not all rows give a size; the values are once, few, many and, for expanded clones, a class.

many	.	TRBV20-1	TRBJ1-2	TGCAGTGCTCAACCCAGCCCGACTCCTCTGTCCAAGGGCACCTTC	CSAQPSPTPLSKGTF
.	TRBD2	TRBV20-1	TRBJ2-1	TGCAGTGCTAGGACTAGCGGGAGGTACAATGAGCAGTTCTTC	CSARTSGRYNEQFF
.	.	TRBV20-1	TRBJ2-1	TGCAGTGCAACAACTCTCAATGAGCAGTTCTTC	CSATTLNEQFF
many	.	TRBV9	TRBJ1-5	TGTGCCAGCAGCGTAGATAGTGGGCCCCAGCATTTT	CASSVDSGPQHF
many	.	TRBV6-2/TRBV6-3	TRBJ2-7	TGTGCCAGCATTGAGTACAGCGGATACGAGCAGTACTTC	CASIEYSGYEQYF
many	.	TRBV6-2/TRBV6-3	TRBJ2-7	TGTGCCACCCTGTCCACACGGAAAATCTACGAGCAGTACTTC	CATLSTRKIYEQYF
many	.	TRBV28	TRBJ1-4	TGTGCCAGCAGTTCTCCCGGGCCTTTCGAAAAACTGTTTTTT	CASSSPGPFEKLFF
.	.	TRBV6-6	TRBJ2-7	TGTGCCAGCAGATTTCCGGGACCGAGCTCCTACGAGCAGTACTTC	CASRFPGPSSYEQYF
many	TRBD1	TRBV29-1	TRBJ1-2	TGCAGCGTTGAGGACAGGGGGCTAAACTATGGCTACACCTTC	CSVEDRGLNYGYTF
few	.	TRBV6-6	TRBJ2-6	TGTGCCAGCATTCCACCGGGGGAAGGGGCCAACGTCCTGACTTTC	CASIPPGEGANVLTF
few	.	TRBV7-2	TRBJ1-5	TGTGCCAGCGCCTTGCAGGGAGGCCAGCCCCAGCATTTT	CASALQGGQPQHF
few	.	TRBV5-4	TRBJ2-1	TGTGCCAGCAGTCTGGACCCATCCCCCACAAATGAGCAGTTCTTC	CASSLDPSPTNEQFF
few	.	TRBV3-1	TRBJ2-5	TGTGCCAGCAGCCAAGTGGGCTGGAGCCAAGAGACCCAGTACTTC	CASSQVGWSQETQYF
many	TRBD1	TRBV2	TRBJ1-3	TGTGCCAGCAGTGAACAGGGGGCGTTTGTTGGAAACACCATATATTTT	CASSEQGAFVGNTIYF
.	.	TRBV18	TRBJ1-1	TGTGCCAGCTCACCCCCCGGGGGAGTGAACACTGAAGCTTTCTTT	CASSPPGGVNTEAFF
many	TRBD1	TRBV18	TRBJ1-1	TGTGCCAGCTCACGATCCAGCCAGGGGGCGGGCACTGAAGCTTTCTTT	CASSRSSQGAGTEAFF
.	.	TRBV27	TRBJ2-2	TGTGCCAGCAGTCGACAGGTTATCACCGGGGAGCTGTTTTTT	CASSRQVITGELFF
many	.	TRBV2	TRBJ2-6	TGTGCCAGCGGTGTAGGCAGCTCTGGGGCCAACGTCCTGACTTTC	CASGVGSSGANVLTF
.	TRBD2	TRBV10-2	TRBJ2-3	TGCGCCACCCAAGCGGGAGAGGCGGATACGCAGTATTTT	CATQAGEADTQYF
few	TRBD2	TRBV6-2/TRBV6-3	TRBJ2-1	TGTGCCAGCAGCACAACTAGCGCTGAGCAGTTCTTC	CASSTTSAEQFF
few	TRBD2	TRBV5-1	TRBJ2-1	TGCGCCAGCAGCTTGGGGACTAGCGGACCACCCAATGAGCAGTTCTTC	CASSLGTSGPPNEQFF
few	.	TRBV20-1	TRBJ2-7	TGCAGTGCTCACATGGACAAGACCTACGAGCAGTACTTC	CSAHMDKTYEQYF
.	TRBD2	TRBV27	TRBJ2-3	TGTGCCAGCAGTTTATGTAAGGGGACTAGCTGTGTCACAGATACGCAGTATTTT	CASSLCKGTSCVTDTQYF
.	.	TRBV18	TRBJ2-2	TGTGCCAGCTCACCAAGAGTCGGGGAGCTGTTTTTT	CASSPRVGELFF
many	TRBD1	TRBV29-1	TRBJ2-2	TGCAGCGTTGATGGGGCAGGGGGCACCGGGGAGCTGTTTTTT	CSVDGAGGTGELFF
many	.	TRBV27	TRBJ1-1	TGTGCCAGCAGTCCCGCAGGAGGAAGGGGACACACTGAAGCTTTCTTT	CASSPAGGRGHTEAFF
few	.	TRBV11-3	TRBJ2-2	TGTGCCAGCAGTTGGGGGACTTCGAACACCGGGGAGCTGTTTTTT	CASSWGTSNTGELFF
many	.	TRBV29-1	TRBJ2-5	TGCAGCGCCGGGAGACAGGGAGAGACCCAGTACTTC	CSAGRQGETQYF
many	.	TRBV12-3/TRBV12-4	TRBJ2-1	TGTGCCAGCAGTCCCGTGGTCAATGAGCAGTTCTTC	CASSPVVNEQFF
few	.	TRBV12-3/TRBV12-4	TRBJ2-7	TGTGCCAGCAGTTTGGCTCGGAGTAGCTCCTACGAGCAGTACTTC	CASSLARSSSYEQYF
.	.	TRBV18	TRBJ2-1	TGTGCCAGCTCACTCACGGAGAAGGACATTCAGTTCTTC	CASSLTEKDIQFF
.	TRBD2	TRBV7-6	TRBJ2-5	TGTGCCAGCAGCTTGGGAACTAGCGGGGTAGAGACCCAGTACTTC	CASSLGTSGVETQYF
.	.	TRBV6-6	TRBJ2-1	TGTGCCACCACGACGGATGAGCAGTTCTTC	CATTTDEQFF
many	.	TRBV12-3/TRBV12-4	TRBJ2-7	TGTGCCAGCAACCCGGGACACACACAAGGGTATGGGCAGTACTTC	CASNPGHTQGYGQYF
many	TRBD1	TRBV4-2	TRBJ2-7	TGTGCCAGCAGCTCCGGGACAGGGTGGTACGAGCAGTACTTC	CASSSGTGWYEQYF
many	.	TRBV6-1	TRBJ2-1	TGTGCCAGCACGCCAGGGAGAAATGAGCAGTTCTTC	CASTPGRNEQFF
.	.	TRBV28	TRBJ2-1	TGTGCCAGCAGTTTGCCCGGGTCGAGCTCCTACAATGAGCAGTTCTTC	CASSLPGSSSYNEQFF
few	.	TRBV2	TRBJ2-5	TGTGCCAGCATCAGCCGCGGTCAGACGGACAGCCACTTCTACACCCAGTACTTC	CASISRGQTDSHFYTQYF
few	.	TRBV7-9	TRBJ2-7	TGTGCCAGCAGCCCCGAGGGAGGAAGCTCCTACGAGCAGTACTTC	CASSPEGGSSYEQYF
many	.	TRBV7-2	TRBJ2-7	TGTGCCAGCAGCTTATCAACTGGCCACGAGCAGTACTTC	CASSLSTGHEQYF
.	.	TRBV6-1	TRBJ1-4	TGTGCCAGCAGTGCGGCAGTTGCAACTAATGAAAAACTGTTTTTT	CASSAAVATNEKLFF
.	.	TRBV18	TRBJ2-3	TGTGCCAGCTCACCGGCCACTCGTAGCACAGATACGCAGTATTTT	CASSPATRSTDTQYF
many	.	TRBV19	TRBJ1-3	TGTGCCAGTACAGAGTACTCTGGAAACACCATATATTTT	CASTEYSGNTIYF
few	.	TRBV4-1	TRBJ2-1	TGCGCCAGCAGCCAAGAGGGACTTAACAATGAGCAGTTCTTC	CASSQEGLNNEQFF
few	.	TRBV20-1	TRBJ2-3	TGCAGTGCTTACCGGGATGATACGCAGTATTTT	CSAYRDDTQYF
many	.	TRBV7-8	TRBJ2-1	TGTGCCAGCAGCTCATCCGAAGGGGAGCAGTTCTTC	CASSSSEGEQFF
many	.	TRBV6-2/TRBV6-3	TRBJ2-7	TGTGCCAGCAGCGCTGGGGGTTACTACGAGCAGTACTTC	CASSAGGYYEQYF
many	TRBD1	TRBV3-1	TRBJ1-1	TGTGCCAGCAGCCCCTTACAGGGGTTCACTGAAGCTTTCTTT	CASSPLQGFTEAFF
.	.	TRBV20-1	TRBJ2-2	TGCAGTGCTCGCTACGGGGCCGCGAACACCGGGGAGCTGTTTTTT	CSARYGAANTGELFF
few	.	TRBV6-2/TRBV6-3	TRBJ2-7	TGTGCCAGCAGTTACCTGGCGGCTACATACGAGCAGTACTTC	CASSYLAATYEQYF
many	TRBD2	TRBV4-1	TRBJ2-7	TGCGCCAGCAGCCAAGTTCTAGCGGGAGGGCCGTACGAGCAGTACTTC	CASSQVLAGGPYEQYF
many	.	TRBV4-1	TRBJ2-4	TGCGCCAGCAGCCAGTTAGGACCTAATATAGCCAAAAACATTCAGTACTTC	CASSQLGPNIAKNIQYF
.	TRBD1	TRBV11-3	TRBJ2-1	TGTGCCAGCAGCTGGAGACGGACAGGTTACAATGAGCAGTTCTTC	CASSWRRTGYNEQFF
many	.	TRBV2	TRBJ1-6	TGTGCCAGCAGGATTCAGGGTAATAATTCACCCCTCCACTTT	CASRIQGNNSPLHF
few	.	TRBV6-2/TRBV6-3	TRBJ1-2	TGTGCCAGCAGGGGAACAGCAACATATGGCTACACCTTC	CASRGTATYGYTF